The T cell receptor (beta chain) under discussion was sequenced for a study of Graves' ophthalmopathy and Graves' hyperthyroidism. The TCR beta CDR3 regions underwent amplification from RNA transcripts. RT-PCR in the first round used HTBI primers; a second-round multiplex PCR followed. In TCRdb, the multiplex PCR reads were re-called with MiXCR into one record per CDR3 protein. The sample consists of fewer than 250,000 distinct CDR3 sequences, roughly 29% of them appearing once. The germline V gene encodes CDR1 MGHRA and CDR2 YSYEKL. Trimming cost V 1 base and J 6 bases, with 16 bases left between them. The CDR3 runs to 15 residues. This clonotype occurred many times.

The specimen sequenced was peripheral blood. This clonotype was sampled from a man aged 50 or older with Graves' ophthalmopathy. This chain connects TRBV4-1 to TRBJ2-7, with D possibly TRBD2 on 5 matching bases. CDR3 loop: CASSQAEGVLREQYF. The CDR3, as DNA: TGCGCCAGCAGCCAAGCCGAGGGAGTTCTGCGCGAGCAGTACTTC.